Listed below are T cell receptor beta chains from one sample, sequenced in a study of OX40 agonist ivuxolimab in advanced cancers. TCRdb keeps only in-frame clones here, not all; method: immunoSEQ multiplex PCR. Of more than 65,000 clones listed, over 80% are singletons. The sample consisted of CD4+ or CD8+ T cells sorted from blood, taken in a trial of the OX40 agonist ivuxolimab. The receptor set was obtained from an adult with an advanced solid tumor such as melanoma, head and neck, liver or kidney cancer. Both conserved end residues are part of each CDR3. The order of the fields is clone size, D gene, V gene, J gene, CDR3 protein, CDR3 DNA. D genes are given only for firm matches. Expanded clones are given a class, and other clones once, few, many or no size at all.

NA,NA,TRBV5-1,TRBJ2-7,CASSWAKGAYEQYF,TGCGCCAGCAGCTGGGCGAAAGGGGCCTACGAGCAGTACTTC
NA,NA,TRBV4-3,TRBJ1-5,CASSQDRDSNQPQHF,TGCGCCAGCAGCCAAGACAGGGATAGCAATCAGCCCCAGCATTTT
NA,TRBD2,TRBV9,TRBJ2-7,CASSAGGGDYEQYF,TGTGCCAGCAGCGCGGGTGGGGGGGACTACGAGCAGTACTTC
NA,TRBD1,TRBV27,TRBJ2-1,CASSFSQKGARNEQFF,TGTGCCAGCAGTTTTAGCCAAAAGGGGGCGCGAAATGAGCAGTTCTTC
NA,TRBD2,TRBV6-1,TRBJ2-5,CASSYPAGGETQYF,TGTGCCAGCAGTTATCCGGCGGGGGGCGAGACCCAGTACTTC
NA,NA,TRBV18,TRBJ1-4,CASSPPGITNEKLFF,TGTGCCAGCTCACCACCGGGAATCACTAATGAAAAACTGTTTTTT
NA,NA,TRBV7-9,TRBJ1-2,CASSFGLDGYTF,TGTGCCAGCAGCTTCGGTCTGGATGGCTACACCTTC
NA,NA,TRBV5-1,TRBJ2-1,CASSSPGLSNEQFF,TGCGCCAGCAGCTCACCGGGACTTTCCAATGAGCAGTTCTTC
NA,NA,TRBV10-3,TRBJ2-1,CAIITDGQNEQFF,TGTGCCATCATTACAGACGGCCAGAATGAGCAGTTCTTC
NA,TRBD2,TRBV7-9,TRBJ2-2,CASSPTSGGNTGELFF,TGTGCCAGCAGCCCTACTAGCGGGGGGAACACCGGGGAGCTGTTTTTT
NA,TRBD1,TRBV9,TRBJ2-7,CASSPRGQGYHEQYF,TGTGCCAGCAGCCCCAGGGGACAGGGGTACCACGAGCAGTACTTC
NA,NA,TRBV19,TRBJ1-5,CASSIAAAFWDQPQHF,TGTGCCAGTAGTATAGCGGCGGCCTTTTGGGATCAGCCCCAGCATTTT
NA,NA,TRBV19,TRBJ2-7,CASSAEGVSYEQYF,TGTGCCAGTAGCGCCGAGGGAGTTTCCTACGAGCAGTACTTC
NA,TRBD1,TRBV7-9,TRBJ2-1,CASSSWDRVNEQFF,TGTGCCAGCAGCTCTTGGGACAGGGTGAATGAGCAGTTCTTC
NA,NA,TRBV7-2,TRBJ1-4,CASSRTVATNEKLFF,TGTGCCAGCAGCCGGACAGTTGCAACTAATGAAAAACTGTTTTTT
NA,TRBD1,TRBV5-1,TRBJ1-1,CASSLGQGRTEAFF,TGCGCCAGCAGCTTGGGACAGGGTCGGACTGAAGCTTTCTTT
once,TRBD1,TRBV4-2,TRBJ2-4,CASSQGTGNIQYF,TGTGCCAGCAGCCAAGGGACAGGGAACATTCAGTACTTC
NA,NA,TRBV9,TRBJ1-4,CASSPPGGGANEKLFF,TGTGCCAGCAGCCCCCCGGGGGGGGGAGCTAATGAAAAACTGTTTTTT
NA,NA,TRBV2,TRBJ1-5,CASSGAAYSNQPQHF,TGTGCCAGCAGTGGGGCAGCTTATAGCAATCAGCCCCAGCATTTT
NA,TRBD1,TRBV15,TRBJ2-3,CATSRDPARQGWADTQYF,TGTGCCACCAGCAGAGATCCCGCTAGACAGGGGTGGGCAGATACGCAGTATTTT
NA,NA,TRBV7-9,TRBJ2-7,CASSPWDTETYEQYF,TGTGCCAGCAGCCCCTGGGACACTGAAACCTACGAGCAGTACTTC
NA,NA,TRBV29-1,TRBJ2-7,CSVELRTHTYEQYF,TGCAGCGTTGAATTACGGACACACACCTACGAGCAGTACTTC
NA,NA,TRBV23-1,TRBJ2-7,CASTPAAYSYEQYF,TGCGCCAGCACCCCGGCAGCCTACTCCTACGAGCAGTACTTC
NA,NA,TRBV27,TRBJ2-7,CASSWTGHEQYF,TGTGCCAGCTCGTGGACGGGCCACGAGCAGTACTTC
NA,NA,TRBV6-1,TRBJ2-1,CASSPNSYNEQFF,TGTGCCAGCAGCCCGAACTCCTACAATGAGCAGTTCTTC
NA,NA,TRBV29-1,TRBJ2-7,CSVFYMGTGEQYF,TGCAGCGTTTTCTATATGGGGACCGGGGAGCAGTACTTC
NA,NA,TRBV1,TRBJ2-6,CTSKSRANVLTF,TGCACCAGCAAAAGTCGGGCCAACGTCCTGACTTTC
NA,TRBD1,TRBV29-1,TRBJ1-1,CSVWRTGGFEGTEAFF,TGCAGCGTATGGAGGACAGGGGGCTTCGAGGGCACTGAAGCTTTCTTT
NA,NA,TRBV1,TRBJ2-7,CTSSQASRSSYEQYF,TGCACCAGCAGCCAAGCCAGCCGGAGCTCCTACGAGCAGTACTTC
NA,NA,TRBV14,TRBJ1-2,CASSSDRPIFYGYTF,TGTGCCAGCAGCTCCGACAGGCCAATTTTCTATGGCTACACCTTC
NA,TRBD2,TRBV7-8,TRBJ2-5,CASSWASGYQETQYF,TGTGCCAGCAGCTGGGCTAGCGGGTACCAAGAGACCCAGTACTTC
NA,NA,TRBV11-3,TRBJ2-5,CASSLHRDETQYF,TGTGCCAGCAGCTTACACAGGGATGAGACCCAGTACTTC
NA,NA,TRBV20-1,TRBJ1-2,CSAPGYGYTF,TGCAGTGCTCCGGGGTATGGCTACACCTTC
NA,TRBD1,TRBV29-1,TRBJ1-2,CRVGGAYGYTF,TGCAGGGTAGGGGGCGCCTATGGCTACACCTTC
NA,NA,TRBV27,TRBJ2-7,CASSFWGGTSYEQYF,TGTGCCAGCAGTTTCTGGGGGGGCACGTCCTATGAGCAGTACTTC
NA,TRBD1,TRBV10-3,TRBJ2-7,CAISEGQGSSYEQYF,TGTGCCATCAGTGAGGGACAGGGGAGCTCCTACGAGCAGTACTTC
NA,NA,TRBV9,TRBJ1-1,CASSVNRRGNTEAFF,TGTGCCAGCAGCGTAAACCGGAGGGGGAACACTGAAGCTTTCTTT
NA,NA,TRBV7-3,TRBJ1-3,CASSQGIDGNTIYF,TGTGCCAGCAGCCAAGGGATCGACGGAAACACCATATATTTT
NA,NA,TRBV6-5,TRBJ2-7,CASSFDGGYEQYF,TGTGCCAGCAGTTTTGACGGGGGCTACGAGCAGTACTTC
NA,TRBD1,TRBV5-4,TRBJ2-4,CASSLGTGENIQYF,TGTGCCAGCAGCTTAGGGACAGGCGAAAACATTCAGTACTTC
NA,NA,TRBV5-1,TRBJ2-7,CASSLAGEQYF,TGCGCCAGCAGCTTGGCCGGCGAGCAGTACTTC
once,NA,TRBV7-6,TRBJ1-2,CASSPKEVGFYGYTF,TGTGCCAGCAGTCCCAAGGAAGTGGGATTCTATGGCTACACCTTC
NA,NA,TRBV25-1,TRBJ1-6,CASSELEEHSPLHF,TGTGCCAGCAGTGAATTAGAGGAACATTCACCCCTCCACTTT
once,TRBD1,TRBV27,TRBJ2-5,CASQGQGIETQYF,TGTGCCAGCCAGGGACAGGGAATAGAGACCCAGTACTTC
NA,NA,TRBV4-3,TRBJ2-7,CASSQEREGRGASYEQYF,TGCGCCAGCAGCCAAGAAAGGGAGGGCAGGGGGGCCTCCTACGAGCAGTACTTC